What follows are 20 T cell receptor beta chains derived from one specimen sequenced in a study of T-cell reconstitution after alpha-beta-depleted transplantation in children. As it was prepared, the TCRbeta library received unique molecular identifiers. TCRdb re-called the PCR reads through MiXCR, storing one row per CDR3 protein. The table records 250,000 to 350,000 distinct CDR3 sequences, around 25% of them present only once. The source was PBMCs, mostly from graft donor cells, collected 180 days after TCRalphabeta/CD19-depleted stem cell transplant. These receptors were taken from a male patient younger than 18 who had a stem cell transplant for acute lymphoblastic leukemia, so the T cells may come from the graft donor.

This clonotype was observed a handful of times. The DNA for the CDR3 is TGCAGTGCAAGGCGGACAGGGGTCTCCTACGAGCAGTACTTC. Its translation is CSARRTGVSYEQYF. This chain joins TRBV20-1 and TRBJ2-7; 9 nucleotides match TRBD1. The germline V gene encodes CDR1 DFQATT and CDR2 SNEGSKA (reference sequence). This CDR3 is 14 amino acids long. Trimming took 6 bases from V and 0 from J; bases not matched to a gene: 6.

This chain joins TRBV27 and TRBJ1-2; TRBD1 agrees at 7 bases. The V segment lost 8 bases and the J segment 5 bases; nucleotides outside the gene matches: 17. The germline CDR1 and CDR2 sequences are MNHEY and SMNVEV (reference sequence). The CDR3 spans 16 residues. The CDR3 sequence: CASRTYGQEIGYGYTF. The CDR3 nucleotides read TGTGCCAGCCGTACTTACGGACAGGAGATCGGGTATGGCTACACCTTC.

This chain joins TRBV7-3 and TRBJ2-1; D possibly corresponds to TRBD2 (5 bases). Germline CDR1 is SGHTA and CDR2 is FQGTGA. Trimming took 5 bases from V and 0 from J, leaving 8 bases between them. CDR3 size: 14 residues. CDR3 nucleotide sequence: TGTGCCAGCAGCGTTAGCGTCTCCTACAATGAGCAGTTCTTC. Amino acids: CASSVSVSYNEQFF.

The chain couples TRBV27 to TRBJ2-5; D is unresolved. Germline lookup yields CDR1 MNHEY and CDR2 SMNVEV (reference sequence). The CDR3 runs 16 residues. V lost 8 bases to trimming and J lost 4 bases, with 23 bases between them. The CDR3 sequence: CASALGPFLRAETQYF. The CDR3 DNA sequence: TGTGCCAGCGCCCTTGGGCCTTTCCTTCGGGCAGAGACCCAGTACTTC.

The chain couples TRBV5-1 to TRBJ2-3; D possibly corresponds to TRBD2 (5 bases). CDR3 length: 15 amino acids. Per germline, CDR1 SGHRS and CDR2 YFSETQ. Deletions cut 3 bases from V and 1 base from J, with 12 bases between. In DNA, the CDR3 is TGCGCCAGCAGCTCCAAGAGCGGACGCACAGATACGCAGTATTTT. It codes for CASSSKSGRTDTQYF.

A single count supports this clonotype. The J gene is TRBJ2-2, the V gene TRBV24-1, with D perhaps matching TRBD1 (5 bases). The CDR3 runs to 15 residues. The V gene's germline CDR1 is KGHDR and CDR2 SFDVKD. Trimming took 1 base from V and 4 from J, leaving 9 bases between them. The CDR3 coding sequence is TGTGCCACCAGTGATTTAGAAAGGGGCACCGGGGAGCTGTTTTTT. Translating gives CATSDLERGTGELFF.

This clonotype came up a few times. The genes are TRBV5-1 and TRBJ2-1, with 11 bases fitting TRBD2. The CDR3 totals 16 residues. Germline-derived CDR1 and CDR2 are SGHRS and YFSETQ. With V trimmed by 1 base and J by 7 bases, 7 bases remained unmatched. CDR3 amino acids: CASSLWLTSGENEQFF. In DNA, the CDR3 is TGCGCCAGCAGCTTGTGGTTGACTAGCGGGGAAAATGAGCAGTTCTTC.

This clonotype showed up many times. The chain employs TRBV20-1 and TRBJ1-6; D gene uncertain. The CDR3 loop spans 13 amino acids. Between the trimmed V and J ends, which lost 2 bases and 3 bases, there was a span of 5 bases. The V gene's germline CDR1 is DFQATT and CDR2 SNEGSKA (reference sequence). The CDR3 is CSARTSYNSPLHF. CDR3 sequence (DNA): TGCAGTGCTAGAACCAGCTATAATTCACCCCTCCACTTT.

This clonotype was counted only a few times. This sequence joins TRBV20-1 and TRBJ2-7, with D unclear. CDR1 is DFQATT, CDR2 SNEGSKA, per germline (reference sequence). The CDR3 loop spans 13 amino acids. V lost 3 bases and J 2 bases, leaving 11 bases between the germline ends. The CDR3: CSARGEGPYEQYF. The CDR3 DNA reads TGCAGTGCTAGGGGCGAAGGTCCCTACGAGCAGTACTTC.

This chain links TRBV6-1 with TRBJ2-1, with 12 bases aligning to TRBD2. This CDR3 has 15 residues. Unmatched junction bases numbered 2, after V lost 0 bases and J lost 8 bases. Germline lookup yields CDR1 MNHNS and CDR2 SASEGT. CDR3 loop: CASSEAASGRDEQFF. The CDR3 region has the DNA TGTGCCAGCAGTGAAGCGGCTAGCGGGAGGGATGAGCAGTTCTTC.

This sequence joins TRBV5-1 and TRBJ1-1; no clear D. The V end lost 2 bases, the J end lost 8 bases, and 13 bases lay between the germline ends. Looked up from germline, CDR1 is SGHRS and CDR2 is YFSETQ. The CDR3 extends over 13 amino acids. The CDR3 loop reads CASSFNNDLEAFF. The CDR3 DNA reads as TGCGCCAGCAGCTTTAATAACGACTTGGAAGCTTTCTTT.

The table lists this clonotype with a few counts. The CDR3 coding sequence is TGTGCCAGCAGTTTGGCTGGACTAGCGGGGAACACAGATACGCAGTATTTT. It encodes CASSLAGLAGNTDTQYF. The V gene is TRBV27, the J gene TRBJ2-3; 12 bases line up with TRBD2. The CDR3 consists of 17 residues. V gave up 3 bases and J gave up 2 bases; unmatched junction bases: 6. The germline V gene has CDR1 MNHEY and CDR2 SMNVEV (reference sequence).

The chain carries TRBV6-1 and TRBJ2-1; 7 nucleotides align to TRBD2. The V gene end was trimmed by 7 bases and the J gene end by 7 bases; junction bases not matched to a gene: 10. The CDR3 is made up of 14 amino acids. Germline V gene data show CDR1 as MNHNS and CDR2 as SASEGT. The DNA for the CDR3 is TGTGCCAGCACCTTGACTAGCCCGGTAAATGAGCAGTTCTTC. This translates into CASTLTSPVNEQFF.

This chain uses TRBV6-5 with TRBJ2-7, with unresolved D. Germline V lookup: CDR1 MNHEY, CDR2 SVGAGI. The CDR3 length is 11 residues. Trimming shortened V by 5 bases and J by 4 bases, and 6 bases separated the two germline ends. This CDR3 reads CASSDVYEQYF. The CDR3 DNA is TGTGCCAGCAGTGACGTTTACGAGCAGTACTTC.

This clonotype has ten or more counts. The chain employs TRBV5-1 and TRBJ2-1; TRBD2 matches at 8 bases. The V segment lost 3 bases and the J segment 6 bases; nucleotides outside the gene matches: 8. From germline, CDR1 is SGHRS and CDR2 YFSETQ. The CDR3 totals 15 residues. The CDR3 nucleotides read TGCGCCAGCAGCTCCTCCTTAAGCGGGAGCAATGAGCAGTTCTTC. The encoded protein is CASSSSLSGSNEQFF.

V gene TRBV5-1 combines with J gene TRBJ2-3, with 12 bases fitting TRBD2. V lost 1 base and J lost 5; bases outside the gene matches: 8. CDR1 and CDR2 (germline): SGHRS, YFSETQ. The CDR3 sequence is 17 residues long. The CDR3 is CASSLPSGRAQGDTQYF. CDR3 in DNA: TGCGCCAGCAGCTTGCCTAGCGGGAGGGCCCAAGGAGATACGCAGTATTTT.

In its sample, this clonotype was seen a few times. This rearrangement joins TRBV4-1 to TRBJ2-7; TRBD2 matches at 8 bases. The CDR3 totals 14 residues. V trimming: 4 bases; J trimming: 4 bases; junction bases outside the gene matches: 6. Germline lookup yields CDR1 MGHRA and CDR2 YSYEKL. This chain's CDR3 is CASSPQAGEYEQYF. CDR3 coding DNA: TGCGCCAGCAGCCCCCAAGCGGGAGAGTACGAGCAGTACTTC.

The chain links TRBV11-2 to TRBJ1-1; tentatively, D is TRBD1 (5 bases). CDR1 SGHAT and CDR2 FQNNGV come from the germline V gene. V gave up 2 bases and J gave up 7 bases, with 23 bases separating them. The CDR3 has 17 amino acids. The CDR3 sequence is CASSLLLVREYFYEAFF. The CDR3 DNA is TGTGCCAGCAGCTTACTACTTGTCAGGGAGTATTTTTATGAAGCTTTCTTT. The whole variable domain, remainder taken from reference TRBV11-2 and TRBJ1-1, is EAGVAQSPRYKIIEKRQSVAFWCNPISGHATLYWYQQILGQGPKLLIQFQNNGVVDDSQLPKDRFSAERLKGVDSTLKIQPAKLEDSAVYLCASSLLLVREYFYEAFFGQGTRLTVV.

In the case of this clonotype: The junction does not match germline at one end; this may be a read error. The CDR3 sequence is CASTLWGSEGDTQYF. The CDR3 nucleotides are TGTGCCAGCACTTTATGGGGCTCTGAGGGAGATACGCAGTATTTT. The J gene is TRBJ2-3, the V gene TRBV27; D may be TRBD1 or TRBD2 (5 bases each). Germline CDR1 MNHEY, CDR2 SMNVEV (reference sequence). This CDR3 contains 15 residues.

The rearrangement uses TRBV19 and TRBJ1-1; weak D call: TRBD1 (6 bases). The CDR3 runs to 14 residues. V was pared by 8 bases and J by 0 bases, with 13 bases between. CDR1 and CDR2 (germline): LNHDA, SQIVND (reference sequence). The CDR3 DNA is TGTGCCAGTCTGCAGGGGACGATGAACACTGAAGCTTTCTTT. Translation gives CASLQGTMNTEAFF.